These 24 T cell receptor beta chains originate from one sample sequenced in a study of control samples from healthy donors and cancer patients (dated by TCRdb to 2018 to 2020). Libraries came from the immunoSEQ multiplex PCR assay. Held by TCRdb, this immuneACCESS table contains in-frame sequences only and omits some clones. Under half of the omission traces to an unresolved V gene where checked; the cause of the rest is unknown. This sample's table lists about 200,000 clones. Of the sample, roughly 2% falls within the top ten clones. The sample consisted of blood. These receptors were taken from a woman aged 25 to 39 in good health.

CDR3 coding DNA: TGTGCCAGCAGCTTGGACGCCAAATACGAGCAGTACTTC. Its protein is CASSLDAKYEQYF. The chain employs TRBV11-2 and TRBJ2-7, with D unclear. Germline V gene data show CDR1 as SGHAT and CDR2 as FQNNGV. The CDR3 is 13 residues long. Trimming took 3 bases from V and 4 from J, leaving 10 bases between them.

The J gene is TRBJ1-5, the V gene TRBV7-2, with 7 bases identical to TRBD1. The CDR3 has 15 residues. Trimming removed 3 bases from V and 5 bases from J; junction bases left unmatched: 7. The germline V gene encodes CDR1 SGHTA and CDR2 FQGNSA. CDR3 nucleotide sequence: TGTGCCAGCAGCTTTAAAGGGGGCCCCGATCAGCCCCAGCATTTT. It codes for CASSFKGGPDQPQHF.

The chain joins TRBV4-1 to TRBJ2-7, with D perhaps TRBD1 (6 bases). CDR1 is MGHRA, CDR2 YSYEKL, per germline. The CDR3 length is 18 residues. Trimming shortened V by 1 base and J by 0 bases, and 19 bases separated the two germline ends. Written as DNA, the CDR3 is TGCGCCAGCAGCCAAGCCCCAACGACAGGACTCAGCTCCTACGAGCAGTACTTC. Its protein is CASSQAPTTGLSSYEQYF.

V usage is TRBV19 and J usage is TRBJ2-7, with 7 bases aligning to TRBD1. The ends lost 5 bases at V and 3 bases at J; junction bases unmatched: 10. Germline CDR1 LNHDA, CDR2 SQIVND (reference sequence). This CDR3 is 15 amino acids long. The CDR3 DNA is TGTGCCAGTAGTGCCTCGACAGGGAACCTCTACGAGCAGTACTTC. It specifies CASSASTGNLYEQYF.

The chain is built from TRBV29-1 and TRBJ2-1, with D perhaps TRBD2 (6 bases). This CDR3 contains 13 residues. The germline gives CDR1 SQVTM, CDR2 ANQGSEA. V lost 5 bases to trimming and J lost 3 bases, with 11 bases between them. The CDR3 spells CSVRDWNYNEQFF. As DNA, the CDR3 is TGCAGCGTTCGGGACTGGAACTACAATGAGCAGTTCTTC.

CDR3 region: CASYRQPYGYTF. Here the CDR3 DNA reads TGTGCCAGCTACCGACAGCCGTATGGCTACACCTTC. The genes are TRBV28 and TRBJ1-2; D might be TRBD1 (5 bases). CDR1 is MDHEN, CDR2 SYDVKM, per germline. Between the trimmed V and J ends, which lost 8 bases and 5 bases, there was a span of 12 bases. The CDR3 has 12 residues.

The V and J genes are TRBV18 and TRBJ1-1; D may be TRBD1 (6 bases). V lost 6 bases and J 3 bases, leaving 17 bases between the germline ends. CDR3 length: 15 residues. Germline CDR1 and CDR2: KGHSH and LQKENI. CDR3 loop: CASSAGVGPYTEAFF. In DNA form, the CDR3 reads TGTGCCAGCTCCGCAGGGGTGGGCCCCTACACTGAAGCTTTCTTT.

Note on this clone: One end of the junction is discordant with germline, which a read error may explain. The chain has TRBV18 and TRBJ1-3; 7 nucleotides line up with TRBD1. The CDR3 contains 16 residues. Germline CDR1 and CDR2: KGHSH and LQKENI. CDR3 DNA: TGTGCCAGCTCACCCCCGTTGACAGGGTCTGAAAACACCATATATTTT. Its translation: CASSPPLTGSENTIYF.

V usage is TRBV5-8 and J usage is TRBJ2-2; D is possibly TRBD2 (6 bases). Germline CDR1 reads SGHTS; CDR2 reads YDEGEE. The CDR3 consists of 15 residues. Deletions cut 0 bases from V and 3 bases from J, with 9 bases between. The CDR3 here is CASSLEGGYTGELFF. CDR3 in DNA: TGTGCCAGCAGCTTGGAGGGAGGCTACACCGGGGAGCTGTTTTTT.

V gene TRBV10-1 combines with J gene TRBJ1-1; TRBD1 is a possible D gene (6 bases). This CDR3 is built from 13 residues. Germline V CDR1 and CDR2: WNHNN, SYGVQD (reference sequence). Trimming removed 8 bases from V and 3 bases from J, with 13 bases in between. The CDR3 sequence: CASGMGADTEAFF. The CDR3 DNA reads TGCGCCAGCGGCATGGGGGCGGACACTGAAGCTTTCTTT.

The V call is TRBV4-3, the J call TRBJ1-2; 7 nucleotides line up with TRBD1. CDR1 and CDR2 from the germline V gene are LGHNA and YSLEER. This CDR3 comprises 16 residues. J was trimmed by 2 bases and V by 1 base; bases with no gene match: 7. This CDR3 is CASSQARQGGNYGYTF. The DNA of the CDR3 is TGCGCCAGCAGCCAAGCCAGACAGGGCGGGAACTATGGCTACACCTTC.

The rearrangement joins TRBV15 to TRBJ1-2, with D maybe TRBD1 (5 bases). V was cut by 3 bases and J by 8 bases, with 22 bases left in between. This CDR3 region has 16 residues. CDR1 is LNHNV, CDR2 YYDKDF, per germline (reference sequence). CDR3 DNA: TGTGCCACCAGCAGTGGGGACGTGTCCCCGTGGAGCGGCTACACCTTC. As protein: CATSSGDVSPWSGYTF.

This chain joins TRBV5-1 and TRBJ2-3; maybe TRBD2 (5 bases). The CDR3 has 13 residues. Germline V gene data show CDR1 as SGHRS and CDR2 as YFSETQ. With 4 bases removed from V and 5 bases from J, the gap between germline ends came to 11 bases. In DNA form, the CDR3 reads TGCGCCAGCAGCGGCCTTGCGGGAGATACGCAGTATTTT. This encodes CASSGLAGDTQYF.

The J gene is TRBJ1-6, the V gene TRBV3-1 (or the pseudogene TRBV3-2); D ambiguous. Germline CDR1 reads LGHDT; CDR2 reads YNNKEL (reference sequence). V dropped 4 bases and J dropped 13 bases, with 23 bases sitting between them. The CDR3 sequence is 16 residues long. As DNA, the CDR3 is TGTGCCAGCAGCCGATCCCGAGGAGGGCAATTTGGGCCCCTCCACTTT. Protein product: CASSRSRGGQFGPLHF.

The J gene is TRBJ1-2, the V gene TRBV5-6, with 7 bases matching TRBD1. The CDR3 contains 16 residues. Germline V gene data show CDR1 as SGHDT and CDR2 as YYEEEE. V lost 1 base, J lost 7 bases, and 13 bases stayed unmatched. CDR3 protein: CASSLFTAGGSGGYTF. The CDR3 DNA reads TGTGCCAGCAGCTTGTTTACGGCAGGGGGGAGTGGTGGCTACACCTTC.

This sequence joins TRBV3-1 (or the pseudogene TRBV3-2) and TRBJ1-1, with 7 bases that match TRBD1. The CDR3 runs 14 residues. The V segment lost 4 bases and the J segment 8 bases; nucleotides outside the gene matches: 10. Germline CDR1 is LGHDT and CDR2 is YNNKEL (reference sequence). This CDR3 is CASSRTPGGTEAFF. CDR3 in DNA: TGTGCCAGCAGCCGTACCCCAGGGGGAACCGAAGCTTTCTTT.

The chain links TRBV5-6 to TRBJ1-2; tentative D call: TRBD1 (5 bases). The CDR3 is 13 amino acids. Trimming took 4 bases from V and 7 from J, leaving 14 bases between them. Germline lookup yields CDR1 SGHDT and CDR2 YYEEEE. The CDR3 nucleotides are TGTGCCAGCAGCGCCGGGGCAACGCGTGGCTACACCTTC. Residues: CASSAGATRGYTF. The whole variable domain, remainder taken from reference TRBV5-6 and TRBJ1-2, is DAGVTQSPTHLIKTRGQQVTLRCSPKSGHDTVSWYQQALGQGPQFIFQYYEEEERQRGNFPDRFSGHQFPNYSSELNVNALLLGDSALYLCASSAGATRGYTFGSGTRLTVV.

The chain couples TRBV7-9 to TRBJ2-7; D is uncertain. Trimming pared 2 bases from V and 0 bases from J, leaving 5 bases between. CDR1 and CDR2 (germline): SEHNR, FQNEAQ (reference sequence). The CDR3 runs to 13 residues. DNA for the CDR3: TGTGCCAGCAGCTTACCCGGCTCCTACGAGCAGTACTTC. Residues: CASSLPGSYEQYF.

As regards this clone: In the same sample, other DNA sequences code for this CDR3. CDR3 loop: CASSQDPGAGETQYF. The CDR3 DNA sequence: TGCGCCAGCAGCCAAGATCCGGGGGCAGGGGAGACCCAGTACTTC. This sequence joins TRBV4-1 and TRBJ2-5; D tentatively fits TRBD1 or TRBD2 (6 bases each). Trimming removed 0 bases from V and 5 bases from J, with 13 bases in between. Germline-derived CDR1 and CDR2 are MGHRA and YSYEKL. The CDR3 loop spans 15 amino acids.

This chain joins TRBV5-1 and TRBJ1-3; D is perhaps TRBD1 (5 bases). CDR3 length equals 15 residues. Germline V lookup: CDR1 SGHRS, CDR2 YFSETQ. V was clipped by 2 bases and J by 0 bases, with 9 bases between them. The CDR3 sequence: CASSFGTDSGNTIYF. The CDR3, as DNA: TGCGCCAGCAGCTTTGGGACGGACTCTGGAAACACCATATATTTT.

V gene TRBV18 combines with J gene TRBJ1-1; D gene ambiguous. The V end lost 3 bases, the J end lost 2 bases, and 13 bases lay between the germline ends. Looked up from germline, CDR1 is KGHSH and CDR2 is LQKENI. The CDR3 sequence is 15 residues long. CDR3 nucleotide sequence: TGTGCCAGCTCACCCATGGCAGGTCTAAACACTGAAGCTTTCTTT. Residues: CASSPMAGLNTEAFF. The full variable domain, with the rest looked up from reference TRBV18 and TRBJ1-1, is NAGVMQNPRHLVRRRGQEARLRCSPMKGHSHVYWYRQLPEEGLKFMVYLQKENIIDESGMPKERFSAEFPKEGPSILRIQQVVRGDSAAYFCASSPMAGLNTEAFFGQGTRLTVV.

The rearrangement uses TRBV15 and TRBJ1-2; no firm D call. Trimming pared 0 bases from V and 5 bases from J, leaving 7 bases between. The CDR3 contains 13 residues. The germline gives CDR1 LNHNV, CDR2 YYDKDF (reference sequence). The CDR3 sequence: CATSRDLTYGYTF. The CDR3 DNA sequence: TGTGCCACCAGCAGAGATCTTACGTATGGCTACACCTTC.

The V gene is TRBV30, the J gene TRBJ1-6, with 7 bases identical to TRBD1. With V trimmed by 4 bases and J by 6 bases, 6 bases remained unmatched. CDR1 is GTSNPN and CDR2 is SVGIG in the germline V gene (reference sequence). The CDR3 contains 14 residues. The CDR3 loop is CAWKGAAGNSPLHF. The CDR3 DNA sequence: TGTGCCTGGAAGGGGGCTGCGGGTAATTCACCCCTCCACTTT.

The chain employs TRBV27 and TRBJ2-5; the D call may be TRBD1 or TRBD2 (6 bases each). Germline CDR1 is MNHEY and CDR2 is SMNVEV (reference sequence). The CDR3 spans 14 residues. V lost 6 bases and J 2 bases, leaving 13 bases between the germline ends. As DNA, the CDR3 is TGTGCCAGCAGGATGACAGGACTACAAGAGACCCAGTACTTC. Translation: CASRMTGLQETQYF.